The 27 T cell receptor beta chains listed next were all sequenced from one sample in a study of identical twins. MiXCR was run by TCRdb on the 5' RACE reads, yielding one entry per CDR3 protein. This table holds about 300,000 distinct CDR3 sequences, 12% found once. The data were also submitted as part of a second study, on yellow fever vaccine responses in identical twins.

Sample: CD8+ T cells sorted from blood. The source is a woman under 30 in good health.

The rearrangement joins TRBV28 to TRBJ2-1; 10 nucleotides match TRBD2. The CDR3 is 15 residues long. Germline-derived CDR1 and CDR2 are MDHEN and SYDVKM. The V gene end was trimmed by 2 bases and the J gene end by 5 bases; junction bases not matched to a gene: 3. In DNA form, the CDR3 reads TGTGCCAGCAGTTTACTAGCGGGAGACAACAATGAGCAGTTCTTC. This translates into CASSLLAGDNNEQFF.

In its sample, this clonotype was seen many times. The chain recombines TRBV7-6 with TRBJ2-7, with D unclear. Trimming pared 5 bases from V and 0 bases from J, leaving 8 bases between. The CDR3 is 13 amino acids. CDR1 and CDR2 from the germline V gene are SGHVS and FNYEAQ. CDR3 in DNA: TGTGCCAGCAGCCCGCCGAGCTCCTACGAGCAGTACTTC. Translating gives CASSPPSSYEQYF.

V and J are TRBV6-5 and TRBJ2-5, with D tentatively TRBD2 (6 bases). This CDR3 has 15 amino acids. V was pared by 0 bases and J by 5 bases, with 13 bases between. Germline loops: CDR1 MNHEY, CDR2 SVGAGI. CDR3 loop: CASSYSLGSGETQYF. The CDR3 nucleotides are TGTGCCAGCAGTTACTCGCTGGGGAGCGGGGAGACCCAGTACTTC.

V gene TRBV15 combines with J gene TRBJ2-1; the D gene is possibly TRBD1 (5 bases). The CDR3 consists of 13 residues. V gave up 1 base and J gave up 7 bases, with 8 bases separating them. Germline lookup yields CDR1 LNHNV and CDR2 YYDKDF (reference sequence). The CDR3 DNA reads TGTGCCACCAGCAGAGGACAGTGGAATGAGCAGTTCTTC. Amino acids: CATSRGQWNEQFF.

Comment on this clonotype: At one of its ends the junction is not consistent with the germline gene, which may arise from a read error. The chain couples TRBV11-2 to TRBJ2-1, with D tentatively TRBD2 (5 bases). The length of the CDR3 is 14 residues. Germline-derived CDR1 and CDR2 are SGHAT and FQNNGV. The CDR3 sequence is CASSLVERGPEWIF. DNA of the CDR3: TGTGCCAGCAGCTTAGTCGAACGGGGTCCCGAGTGGATCTTC.

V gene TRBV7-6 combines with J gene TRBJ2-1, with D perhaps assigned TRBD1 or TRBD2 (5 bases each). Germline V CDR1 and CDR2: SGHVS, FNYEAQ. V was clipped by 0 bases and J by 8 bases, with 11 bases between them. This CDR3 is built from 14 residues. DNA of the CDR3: TGTGCCAGCAGCTTAGCCGGGACGCACGATGAGCAGTTCTTC. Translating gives CASSLAGTHDEQFF. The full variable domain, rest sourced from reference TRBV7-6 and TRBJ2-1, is GAGVSQSPRYKVTKRGQDVALRCDPISGHVSLYWYRQALGQGPEFLTYFNYEAQQDKSGLPNDRFSAERPEGSISTLTIQRTEQRDSAMYRCASSLAGTHDEQFFGPGTRLTVL.

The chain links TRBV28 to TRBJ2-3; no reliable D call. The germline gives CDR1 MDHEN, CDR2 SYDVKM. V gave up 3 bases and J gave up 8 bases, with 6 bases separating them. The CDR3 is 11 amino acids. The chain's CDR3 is CASSFVFTQYF. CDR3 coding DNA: TGTGCCAGCAGTTTTGTGTTTACGCAGTATTTT.

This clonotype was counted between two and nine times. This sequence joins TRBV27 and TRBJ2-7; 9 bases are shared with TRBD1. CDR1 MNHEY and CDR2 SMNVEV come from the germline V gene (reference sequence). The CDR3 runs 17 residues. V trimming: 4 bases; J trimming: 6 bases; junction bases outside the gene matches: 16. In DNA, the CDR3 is TGTGCCAGCAGTTCCACAGCCGGGACAGGGATGAGAAGCGAGCAGTACTTC. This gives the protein CASSSTAGTGMRSEQYF.

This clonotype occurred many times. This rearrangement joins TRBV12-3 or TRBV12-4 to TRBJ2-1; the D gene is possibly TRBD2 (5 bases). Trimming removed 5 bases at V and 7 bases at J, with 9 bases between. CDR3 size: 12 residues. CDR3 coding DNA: TGTGCCAGCAGTCCCCCGGGGAATGAGCAGTTCTTC. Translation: CASSPPGNEQFF.

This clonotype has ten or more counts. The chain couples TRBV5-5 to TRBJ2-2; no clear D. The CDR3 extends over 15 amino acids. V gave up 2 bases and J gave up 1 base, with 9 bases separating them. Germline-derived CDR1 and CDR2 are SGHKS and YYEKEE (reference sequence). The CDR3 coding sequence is TGTGCCAGCAGCTTAAGGACCGAGAACACCGGGGAGCTGTTTTTT. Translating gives CASSLRTENTGELFF.

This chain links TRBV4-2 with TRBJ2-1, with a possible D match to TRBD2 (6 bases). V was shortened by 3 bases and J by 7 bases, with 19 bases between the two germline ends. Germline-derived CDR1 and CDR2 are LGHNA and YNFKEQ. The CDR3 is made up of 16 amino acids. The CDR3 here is CASSQDRDWTLNEQFF. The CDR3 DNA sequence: TGTGCCAGCAGCCAGGACCGGGACTGGACGCTTAATGAGCAGTTCTTC.

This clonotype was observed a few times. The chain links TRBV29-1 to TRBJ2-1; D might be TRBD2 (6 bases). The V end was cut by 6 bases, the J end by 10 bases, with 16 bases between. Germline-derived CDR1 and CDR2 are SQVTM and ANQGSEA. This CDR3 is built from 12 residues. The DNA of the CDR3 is TGCAGCGTCGGGGGAAGAATGAGAGAGCAGTTCTTC. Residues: CSVGGRMREQFF.

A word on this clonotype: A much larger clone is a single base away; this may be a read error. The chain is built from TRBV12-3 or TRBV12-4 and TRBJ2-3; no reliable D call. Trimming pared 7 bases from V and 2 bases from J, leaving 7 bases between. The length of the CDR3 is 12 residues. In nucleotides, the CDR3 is TGTGCCAGCACCGAGAACACAGATACGCAGTATTTT. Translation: CASTENTDTQYF.

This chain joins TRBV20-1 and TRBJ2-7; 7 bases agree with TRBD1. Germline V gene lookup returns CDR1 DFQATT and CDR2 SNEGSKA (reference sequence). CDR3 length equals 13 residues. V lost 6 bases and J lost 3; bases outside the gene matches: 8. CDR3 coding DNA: TGCAGTGCAGAAGCCCGGGACAGCTACGAGCAGTACTTC. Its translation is CSAEARDSYEQYF.

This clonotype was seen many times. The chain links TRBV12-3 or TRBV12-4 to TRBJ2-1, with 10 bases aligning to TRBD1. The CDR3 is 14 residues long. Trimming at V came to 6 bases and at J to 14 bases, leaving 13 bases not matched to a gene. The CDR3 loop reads CASRPGQGPAGEFF. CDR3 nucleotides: TGTGCCAGCAGACCGGGACAGGGGCCCGCCGGCGAGTTCTTC.

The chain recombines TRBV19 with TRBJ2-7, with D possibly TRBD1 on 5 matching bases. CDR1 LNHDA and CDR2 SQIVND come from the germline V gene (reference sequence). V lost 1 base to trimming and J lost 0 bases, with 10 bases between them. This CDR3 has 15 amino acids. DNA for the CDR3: TGTGCCAGTAGTATAGCCCCAGGGCCCTCCTACGAGCAGTACTTC. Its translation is CASSIAPGPSYEQYF.

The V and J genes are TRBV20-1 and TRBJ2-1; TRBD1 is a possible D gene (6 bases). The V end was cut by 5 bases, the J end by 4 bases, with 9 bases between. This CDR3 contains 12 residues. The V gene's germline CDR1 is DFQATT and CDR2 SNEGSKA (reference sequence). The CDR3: CSADTGYNEQFF. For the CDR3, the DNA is TGCAGTGCTGATACAGGGTACAATGAGCAGTTCTTC.

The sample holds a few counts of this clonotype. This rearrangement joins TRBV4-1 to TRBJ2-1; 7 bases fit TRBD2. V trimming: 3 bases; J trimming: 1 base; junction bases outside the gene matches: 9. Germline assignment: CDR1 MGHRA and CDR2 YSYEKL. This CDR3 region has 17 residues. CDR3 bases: TGCGCCAGCAGCCAGGTCTCTAGCGGCCGATCCTACAATGAGCAGTTCTTC. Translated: CASSQVSSGRSYNEQFF.

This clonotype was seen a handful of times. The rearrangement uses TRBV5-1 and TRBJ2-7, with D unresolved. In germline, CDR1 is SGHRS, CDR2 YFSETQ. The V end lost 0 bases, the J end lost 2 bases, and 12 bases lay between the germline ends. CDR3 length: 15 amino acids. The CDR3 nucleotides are TGCGCCAGCAGCTTGGAGCTTAACCCGACCTACGAGCAGTACTTC. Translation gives CASSLELNPTYEQYF.

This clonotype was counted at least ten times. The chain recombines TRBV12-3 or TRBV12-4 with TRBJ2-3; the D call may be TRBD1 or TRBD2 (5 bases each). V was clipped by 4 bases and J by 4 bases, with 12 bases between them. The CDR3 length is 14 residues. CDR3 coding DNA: TGTGCCAGCAGTTCCCCCGGGGCCTCAGATACGCAGTATTTT. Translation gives CASSSPGASDTQYF.

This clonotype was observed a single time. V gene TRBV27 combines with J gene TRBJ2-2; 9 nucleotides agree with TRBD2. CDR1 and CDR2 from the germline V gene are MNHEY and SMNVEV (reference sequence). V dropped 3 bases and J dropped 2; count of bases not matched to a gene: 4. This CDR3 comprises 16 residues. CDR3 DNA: TGTGCCAGCAGTTTGGAGCGGGGGGCCAACACCGGGGAGCTGTTTTTT. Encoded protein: CASSLERGANTGELFF.

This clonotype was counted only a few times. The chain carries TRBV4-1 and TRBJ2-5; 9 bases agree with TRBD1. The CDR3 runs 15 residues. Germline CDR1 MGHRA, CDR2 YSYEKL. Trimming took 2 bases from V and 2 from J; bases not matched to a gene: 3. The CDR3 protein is CASSQRDRAQETQYF. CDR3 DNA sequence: TGCGCCAGCAGCCAACGGGACAGGGCACAAGAGACCCAGTACTTC.

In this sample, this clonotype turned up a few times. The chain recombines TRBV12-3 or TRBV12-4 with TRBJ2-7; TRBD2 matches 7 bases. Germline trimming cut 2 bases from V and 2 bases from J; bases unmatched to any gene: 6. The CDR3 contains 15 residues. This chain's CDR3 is CASSLWDYRTYEQYF. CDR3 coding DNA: TGTGCCAGCAGTTTATGGGACTACCGGACCTACGAGCAGTACTTC.

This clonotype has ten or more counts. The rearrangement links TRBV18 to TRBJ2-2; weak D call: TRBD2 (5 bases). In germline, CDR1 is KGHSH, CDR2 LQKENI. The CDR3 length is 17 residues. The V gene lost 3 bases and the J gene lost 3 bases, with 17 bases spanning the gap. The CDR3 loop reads CASSPRSVEDYTGELFF. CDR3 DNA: TGTGCCAGCTCACCCCGCTCCGTGGAGGACTACACCGGGGAGCTGTTTTTT.

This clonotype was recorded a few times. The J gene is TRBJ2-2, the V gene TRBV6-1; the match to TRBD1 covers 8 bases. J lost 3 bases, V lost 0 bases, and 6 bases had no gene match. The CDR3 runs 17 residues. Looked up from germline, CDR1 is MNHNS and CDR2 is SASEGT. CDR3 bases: TGTGCCAGCAGTGAAGCGCCGGGACAGGTGGACACCGGGGAGCTGTTTTTT. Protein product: CASSEAPGQVDTGELFF.

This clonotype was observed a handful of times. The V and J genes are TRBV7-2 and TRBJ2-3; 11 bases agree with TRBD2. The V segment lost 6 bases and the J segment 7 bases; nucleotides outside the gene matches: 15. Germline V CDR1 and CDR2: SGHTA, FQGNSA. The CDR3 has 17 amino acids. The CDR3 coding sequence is TGTGCCAGCAGAATGAACTGGGAACTAGCGGGAGTTTATACGCAGTATTTT. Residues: CASRMNWELAGVYTQYF.

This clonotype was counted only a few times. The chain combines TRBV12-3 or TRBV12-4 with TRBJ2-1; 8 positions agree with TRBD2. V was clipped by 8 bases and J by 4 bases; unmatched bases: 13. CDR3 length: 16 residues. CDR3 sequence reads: CASDYRAGAVYNEQFF. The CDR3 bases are TGTGCCAGCGATTACCGAGCGGGAGCCGTTTACAATGAGCAGTTCTTC.